This TCR beta chain was found in a study of OX40 agonist ivuxolimab in advanced cancers. Germline lookup yields CDR1 SGHRS and CDR2 YFSETQ. The CDR3 has 13 amino acids. V lost 1 base, J lost 6 bases, and 8 bases lay in between. TCRdb's table, derived via immunoSEQ multiplex PCR, lists solely in-frame clones and lacks some. Of approximately 75,000 clones in the sample, over 75% are singletons; the top ten hold roughly 6.1%. The TCR comes from an adult with an advanced solid tumor such as melanoma, head and neck, liver or kidney cancer. This material consisted of CD4+ or CD8+ T cells sorted from blood, taken in a trial of the OX40 agonist ivuxolimab. The chain joins TRBV5-1 to TRBJ2-1; D gene uncertain. As DNA, the CDR3 is TGCGCCAGCAGCTTGCAAGAAATCAATGAGCAGTTCTTC. Translating it yields CASSLQEINEQFF.